The entry that follows covers one T cell receptor beta chain sequence. The data were obtained in a study of PD-1 blockade in classical Hodgkin lymphoma. Study summary: Intravenous nivolumab at 3 mg/kg was given to patients every 2 weeks.

Sequenced by immunoSEQ multiplex PCR; TCRdb stores in-frame clones only, minus some. The data contain fewer than 35,000 clones, roughly 80% of them seen just once; the ten biggest clones take up approximately 0.8%. Time point reported: cycle 4 day 1 (C4D1), after 6 weeks of nivolumab. Exposure to brentuximab vedotin varied, and each patient had relapsed following autologous stem cell transplantation. Purified CD4+ T cells were obtained from thawed PBMCs through magnetic negative selection. The source was CD4+ T cells from blood, collected before the fourth cycle of nivolumab. This receptor was obtained from a human donor with classical Hodgkin lymphoma.

Here the CDR3 DNA reads TGTGCCAGCAGCTTAAGATCCGGGAGCACAGATACGCAGTATTTT. The encoded protein is CASSLRSGSTDTQYF. The chain uses TRBV7-9 and TRBJ2-3; D unclear. The CDR3 runs 15 residues. V lost 2 bases, J lost 0 bases, and 9 bases lay in between. CDR1 and CDR2 from the germline V gene are SEHNR and FQNEAQ (reference sequence).